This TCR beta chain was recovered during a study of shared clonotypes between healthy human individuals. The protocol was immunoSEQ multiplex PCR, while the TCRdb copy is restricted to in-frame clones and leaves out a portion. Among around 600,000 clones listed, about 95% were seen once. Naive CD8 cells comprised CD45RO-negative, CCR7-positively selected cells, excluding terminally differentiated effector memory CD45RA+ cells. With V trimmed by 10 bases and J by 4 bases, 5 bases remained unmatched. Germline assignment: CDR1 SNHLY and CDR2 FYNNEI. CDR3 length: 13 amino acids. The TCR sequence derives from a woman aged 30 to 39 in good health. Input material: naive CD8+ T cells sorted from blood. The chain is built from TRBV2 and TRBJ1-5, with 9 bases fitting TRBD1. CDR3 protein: CATSGTGNQPQHF. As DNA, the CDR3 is TGTGCCACCAGCGGGACAGGGAATCAGCCCCAGCATTTT.